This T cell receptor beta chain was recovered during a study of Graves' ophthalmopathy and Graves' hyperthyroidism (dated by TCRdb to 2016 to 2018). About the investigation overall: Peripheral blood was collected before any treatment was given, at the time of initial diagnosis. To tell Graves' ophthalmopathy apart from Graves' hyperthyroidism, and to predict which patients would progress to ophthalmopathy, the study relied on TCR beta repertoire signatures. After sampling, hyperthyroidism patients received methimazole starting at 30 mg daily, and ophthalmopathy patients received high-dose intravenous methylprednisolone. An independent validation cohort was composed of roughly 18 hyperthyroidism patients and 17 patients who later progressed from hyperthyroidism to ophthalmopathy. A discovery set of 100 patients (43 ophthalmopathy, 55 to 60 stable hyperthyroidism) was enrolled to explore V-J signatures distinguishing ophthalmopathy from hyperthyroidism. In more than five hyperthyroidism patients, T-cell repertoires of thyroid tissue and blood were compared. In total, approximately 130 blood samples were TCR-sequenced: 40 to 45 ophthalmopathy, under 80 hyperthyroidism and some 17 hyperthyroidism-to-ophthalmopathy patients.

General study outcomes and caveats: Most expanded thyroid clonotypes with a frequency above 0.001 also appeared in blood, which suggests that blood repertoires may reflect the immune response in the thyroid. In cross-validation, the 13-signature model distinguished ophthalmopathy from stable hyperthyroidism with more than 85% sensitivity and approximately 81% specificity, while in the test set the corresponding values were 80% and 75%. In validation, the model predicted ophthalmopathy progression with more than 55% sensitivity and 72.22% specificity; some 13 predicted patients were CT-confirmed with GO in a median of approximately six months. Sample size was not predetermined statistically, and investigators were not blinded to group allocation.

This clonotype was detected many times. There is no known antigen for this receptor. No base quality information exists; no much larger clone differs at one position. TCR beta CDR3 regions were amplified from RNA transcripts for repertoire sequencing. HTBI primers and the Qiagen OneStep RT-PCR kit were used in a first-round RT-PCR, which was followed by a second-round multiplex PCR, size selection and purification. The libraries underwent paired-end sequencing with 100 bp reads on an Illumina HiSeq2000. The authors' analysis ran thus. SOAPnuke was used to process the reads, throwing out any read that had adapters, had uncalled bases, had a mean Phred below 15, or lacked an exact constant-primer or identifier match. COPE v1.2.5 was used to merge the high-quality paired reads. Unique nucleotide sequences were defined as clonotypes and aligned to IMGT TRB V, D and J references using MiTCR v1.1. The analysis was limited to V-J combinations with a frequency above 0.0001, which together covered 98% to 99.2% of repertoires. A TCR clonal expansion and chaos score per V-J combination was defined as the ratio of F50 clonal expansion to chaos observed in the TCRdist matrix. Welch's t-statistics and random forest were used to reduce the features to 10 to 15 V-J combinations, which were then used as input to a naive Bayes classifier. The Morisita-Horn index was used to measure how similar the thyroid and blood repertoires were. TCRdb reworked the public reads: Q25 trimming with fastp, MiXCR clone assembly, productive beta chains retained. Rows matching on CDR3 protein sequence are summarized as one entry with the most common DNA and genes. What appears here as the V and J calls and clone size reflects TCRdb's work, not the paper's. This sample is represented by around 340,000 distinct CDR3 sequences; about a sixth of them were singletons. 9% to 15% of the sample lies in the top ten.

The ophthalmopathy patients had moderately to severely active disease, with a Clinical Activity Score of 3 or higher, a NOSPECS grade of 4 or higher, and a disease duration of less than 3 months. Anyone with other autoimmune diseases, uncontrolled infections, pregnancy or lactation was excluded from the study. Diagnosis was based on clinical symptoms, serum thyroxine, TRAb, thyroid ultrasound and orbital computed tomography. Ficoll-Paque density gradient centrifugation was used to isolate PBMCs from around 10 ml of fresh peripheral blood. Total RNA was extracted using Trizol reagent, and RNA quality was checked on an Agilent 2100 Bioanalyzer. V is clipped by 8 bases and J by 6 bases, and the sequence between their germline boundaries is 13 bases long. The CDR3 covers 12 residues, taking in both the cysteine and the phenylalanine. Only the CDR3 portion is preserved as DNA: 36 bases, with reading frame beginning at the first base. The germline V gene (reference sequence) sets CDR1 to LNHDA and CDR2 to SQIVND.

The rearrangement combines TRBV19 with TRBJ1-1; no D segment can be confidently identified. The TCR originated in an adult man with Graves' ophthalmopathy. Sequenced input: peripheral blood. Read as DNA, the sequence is TGTGCCAGTTCTAAGCGGGGTGCTGAAGCTTTCTTT. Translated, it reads CASSKRGAEAFF.